These T cell receptor beta chains were read from a single sample in a study of blood T cell repertoires in COVID-19. Sequenced by immunoSEQ multiplex PCR; TCRdb stores in-frame clones only, minus some. Here the sample spans 60,000 to 80,000 clones, approximately 90% being singletons. What was sequenced was peripheral blood. All receptors derive from a woman of 80 years or more with acute or convalescent COVID-19. The CDR3 runs from the conserved cysteine through the conserved F or W.

v_gene: TRBV4-1; j_gene: TRBJ2-7; CDR3aa: CASSQDPGFYEQYF
v_gene: TRBV3-1/TRBV3-2; j_gene: TRBJ2-7; CDR3aa: CASSLGGVYGSEQYF
v_gene: TRBV27; j_gene: TRBJ2-1; CDR3aa: CASTPSGFPLYNEQFF
v_gene: TRBV10-3; j_gene: TRBJ1-5; CDR3aa: CAISESSGGNQPQHF
v_gene: TRBV3-1/TRBV3-2; j_gene: TRBJ1-2; CDR3aa: CASSPRGPGGYTF
v_gene: TRBV6-1; j_gene: TRBJ1-3; CDR3aa: CASSEPGGNTIYF
v_gene: TRBV12-3/TRBV12-4; j_gene: TRBJ1-4; CDR3aa: CASSFSEKLFF
v_gene: TRBV5-5; j_gene: TRBJ1-2; CDR3aa: CASRQGAEPGYTF
v_gene: TRBV10-2; j_gene: TRBJ2-1; CDR3aa: CASRRLENEQFF
v_gene: TRBV19; j_gene: TRBJ2-7; CDR3aa: CASSMGSGRASYEQYF
v_gene: TRBV19; j_gene: TRBJ2-7; CDR3aa: CASSTTGGYLYEQYF
v_gene: TRBV29-1; j_gene: TRBJ1-4; CDR3aa: CSVNTGGELFNEKLFF
v_gene: TRBV6-6; j_gene: TRBJ2-3; CDR3aa: CASSPRRSDTDTQYF
v_gene: TRBV3-1/TRBV3-2; j_gene: TRBJ1-1; CDR3aa: CASTPGGYNTEAFF
v_gene: TRBV19; j_gene: TRBJ1-5; CDR3aa: CASSIGGGAGNQPQHF
v_gene: TRBV3-1/TRBV3-2; j_gene: TRBJ2-1; CDR3aa: CASSQRQGVYNEQFF
v_gene: TRBV18; j_gene: TRBJ1-3; CDR3aa: CASSLRTLVAGNTIYF
v_gene: TRBV2; j_gene: TRBJ2-3; CDR3aa: CASRRDRGHTDTQYF
v_gene: TRBV19; j_gene: TRBJ1-2; CDR3aa: CASSPSVGESGYTF
v_gene: TRBV12-3/TRBV12-4; j_gene: TRBJ1-2; CDR3aa: CASSPDSGYGYTF
v_gene: TRBV19; j_gene: TRBJ2-3; CDR3aa: CASSGGLPLTDTQYF
v_gene: TRBV5-5; j_gene: TRBJ1-2; CDR3aa: CASSRRENGYTF
v_gene: TRBV3-1/TRBV3-2; j_gene: TRBJ1-1; CDR3aa: CASSQARGGSTEAFF
v_gene: TRBV7-3; j_gene: TRBJ2-1; CDR3aa: CASSQAAGKYNEQFF
v_gene: TRBV7-9; j_gene: TRBJ2-6; CDR3aa: CASSTRTLAGGPSGANVLTF
v_gene: TRBV9; j_gene: TRBJ2-2; CDR3aa: CASSVVGTGPGELFF
v_gene: TRBV5-1; j_gene: TRBJ2-7; CDR3aa: CASSLGQSGFYEQYF
v_gene: TRBV3-1/TRBV3-2; j_gene: TRBJ2-3; CDR3aa: CASSRAASGSDTQYF
v_gene: TRBV7-3; j_gene: TRBJ1-1; CDR3aa: CASSLSMNTEAFF
v_gene: TRBV2; j_gene: TRBJ2-7; CDR3aa: CASRGDRNSYEQYF
v_gene: TRBV5-4; j_gene: TRBJ2-3; CDR3aa: CASSSGQGTDTQYF
v_gene: TRBV2; j_gene: TRBJ2-3; CDR3aa: CASSRDRGRTDTQYF
v_gene: TRBV7-7; j_gene: TRBJ2-3; CDR3aa: CASSLGAGGITDTQYF
v_gene: TRBV19; j_gene: TRBJ2-1; CDR3aa: CASSTLQGASENEQFF
v_gene: TRBV20-1; j_gene: TRBJ2-7; CDR3aa: CSASAREGFGEQYF
v_gene: TRBV5-8; j_gene: TRBJ1-2; CDR3aa: CASSSVNRGLRYGYTF
v_gene: TRBV19; j_gene: TRBJ1-2; CDR3aa: CASSIRAGVGGYTF
v_gene: TRBV18; j_gene: TRBJ2-5; CDR3aa: CASSPVSGVGTQYF
v_gene: TRBV7-2; j_gene: TRBJ2-5; CDR3aa: CASSLAVGLRRVETQYF
v_gene: TRBV2; j_gene: TRBJ2-2; CDR3aa: CASSEFSGSGAPTGELFF
v_gene: TRBV19; j_gene: TRBJ2-2; CDR3aa: CASSVRTGGTGELFF
v_gene: TRBV6-2/TRBV6-3; j_gene: TRBJ2-2; CDR3aa: CASSKTGTSGSWELFF
v_gene: TRBV19; j_gene: TRBJ1-5; CDR3aa: CASSGQRSAGQPQHF
v_gene: TRBV6-5; j_gene: TRBJ2-2; CDR3aa: CASIRDRDTGELFF
v_gene: TRBV24-1; j_gene: TRBJ1-5; CDR3aa: CATRGQAQPQHF